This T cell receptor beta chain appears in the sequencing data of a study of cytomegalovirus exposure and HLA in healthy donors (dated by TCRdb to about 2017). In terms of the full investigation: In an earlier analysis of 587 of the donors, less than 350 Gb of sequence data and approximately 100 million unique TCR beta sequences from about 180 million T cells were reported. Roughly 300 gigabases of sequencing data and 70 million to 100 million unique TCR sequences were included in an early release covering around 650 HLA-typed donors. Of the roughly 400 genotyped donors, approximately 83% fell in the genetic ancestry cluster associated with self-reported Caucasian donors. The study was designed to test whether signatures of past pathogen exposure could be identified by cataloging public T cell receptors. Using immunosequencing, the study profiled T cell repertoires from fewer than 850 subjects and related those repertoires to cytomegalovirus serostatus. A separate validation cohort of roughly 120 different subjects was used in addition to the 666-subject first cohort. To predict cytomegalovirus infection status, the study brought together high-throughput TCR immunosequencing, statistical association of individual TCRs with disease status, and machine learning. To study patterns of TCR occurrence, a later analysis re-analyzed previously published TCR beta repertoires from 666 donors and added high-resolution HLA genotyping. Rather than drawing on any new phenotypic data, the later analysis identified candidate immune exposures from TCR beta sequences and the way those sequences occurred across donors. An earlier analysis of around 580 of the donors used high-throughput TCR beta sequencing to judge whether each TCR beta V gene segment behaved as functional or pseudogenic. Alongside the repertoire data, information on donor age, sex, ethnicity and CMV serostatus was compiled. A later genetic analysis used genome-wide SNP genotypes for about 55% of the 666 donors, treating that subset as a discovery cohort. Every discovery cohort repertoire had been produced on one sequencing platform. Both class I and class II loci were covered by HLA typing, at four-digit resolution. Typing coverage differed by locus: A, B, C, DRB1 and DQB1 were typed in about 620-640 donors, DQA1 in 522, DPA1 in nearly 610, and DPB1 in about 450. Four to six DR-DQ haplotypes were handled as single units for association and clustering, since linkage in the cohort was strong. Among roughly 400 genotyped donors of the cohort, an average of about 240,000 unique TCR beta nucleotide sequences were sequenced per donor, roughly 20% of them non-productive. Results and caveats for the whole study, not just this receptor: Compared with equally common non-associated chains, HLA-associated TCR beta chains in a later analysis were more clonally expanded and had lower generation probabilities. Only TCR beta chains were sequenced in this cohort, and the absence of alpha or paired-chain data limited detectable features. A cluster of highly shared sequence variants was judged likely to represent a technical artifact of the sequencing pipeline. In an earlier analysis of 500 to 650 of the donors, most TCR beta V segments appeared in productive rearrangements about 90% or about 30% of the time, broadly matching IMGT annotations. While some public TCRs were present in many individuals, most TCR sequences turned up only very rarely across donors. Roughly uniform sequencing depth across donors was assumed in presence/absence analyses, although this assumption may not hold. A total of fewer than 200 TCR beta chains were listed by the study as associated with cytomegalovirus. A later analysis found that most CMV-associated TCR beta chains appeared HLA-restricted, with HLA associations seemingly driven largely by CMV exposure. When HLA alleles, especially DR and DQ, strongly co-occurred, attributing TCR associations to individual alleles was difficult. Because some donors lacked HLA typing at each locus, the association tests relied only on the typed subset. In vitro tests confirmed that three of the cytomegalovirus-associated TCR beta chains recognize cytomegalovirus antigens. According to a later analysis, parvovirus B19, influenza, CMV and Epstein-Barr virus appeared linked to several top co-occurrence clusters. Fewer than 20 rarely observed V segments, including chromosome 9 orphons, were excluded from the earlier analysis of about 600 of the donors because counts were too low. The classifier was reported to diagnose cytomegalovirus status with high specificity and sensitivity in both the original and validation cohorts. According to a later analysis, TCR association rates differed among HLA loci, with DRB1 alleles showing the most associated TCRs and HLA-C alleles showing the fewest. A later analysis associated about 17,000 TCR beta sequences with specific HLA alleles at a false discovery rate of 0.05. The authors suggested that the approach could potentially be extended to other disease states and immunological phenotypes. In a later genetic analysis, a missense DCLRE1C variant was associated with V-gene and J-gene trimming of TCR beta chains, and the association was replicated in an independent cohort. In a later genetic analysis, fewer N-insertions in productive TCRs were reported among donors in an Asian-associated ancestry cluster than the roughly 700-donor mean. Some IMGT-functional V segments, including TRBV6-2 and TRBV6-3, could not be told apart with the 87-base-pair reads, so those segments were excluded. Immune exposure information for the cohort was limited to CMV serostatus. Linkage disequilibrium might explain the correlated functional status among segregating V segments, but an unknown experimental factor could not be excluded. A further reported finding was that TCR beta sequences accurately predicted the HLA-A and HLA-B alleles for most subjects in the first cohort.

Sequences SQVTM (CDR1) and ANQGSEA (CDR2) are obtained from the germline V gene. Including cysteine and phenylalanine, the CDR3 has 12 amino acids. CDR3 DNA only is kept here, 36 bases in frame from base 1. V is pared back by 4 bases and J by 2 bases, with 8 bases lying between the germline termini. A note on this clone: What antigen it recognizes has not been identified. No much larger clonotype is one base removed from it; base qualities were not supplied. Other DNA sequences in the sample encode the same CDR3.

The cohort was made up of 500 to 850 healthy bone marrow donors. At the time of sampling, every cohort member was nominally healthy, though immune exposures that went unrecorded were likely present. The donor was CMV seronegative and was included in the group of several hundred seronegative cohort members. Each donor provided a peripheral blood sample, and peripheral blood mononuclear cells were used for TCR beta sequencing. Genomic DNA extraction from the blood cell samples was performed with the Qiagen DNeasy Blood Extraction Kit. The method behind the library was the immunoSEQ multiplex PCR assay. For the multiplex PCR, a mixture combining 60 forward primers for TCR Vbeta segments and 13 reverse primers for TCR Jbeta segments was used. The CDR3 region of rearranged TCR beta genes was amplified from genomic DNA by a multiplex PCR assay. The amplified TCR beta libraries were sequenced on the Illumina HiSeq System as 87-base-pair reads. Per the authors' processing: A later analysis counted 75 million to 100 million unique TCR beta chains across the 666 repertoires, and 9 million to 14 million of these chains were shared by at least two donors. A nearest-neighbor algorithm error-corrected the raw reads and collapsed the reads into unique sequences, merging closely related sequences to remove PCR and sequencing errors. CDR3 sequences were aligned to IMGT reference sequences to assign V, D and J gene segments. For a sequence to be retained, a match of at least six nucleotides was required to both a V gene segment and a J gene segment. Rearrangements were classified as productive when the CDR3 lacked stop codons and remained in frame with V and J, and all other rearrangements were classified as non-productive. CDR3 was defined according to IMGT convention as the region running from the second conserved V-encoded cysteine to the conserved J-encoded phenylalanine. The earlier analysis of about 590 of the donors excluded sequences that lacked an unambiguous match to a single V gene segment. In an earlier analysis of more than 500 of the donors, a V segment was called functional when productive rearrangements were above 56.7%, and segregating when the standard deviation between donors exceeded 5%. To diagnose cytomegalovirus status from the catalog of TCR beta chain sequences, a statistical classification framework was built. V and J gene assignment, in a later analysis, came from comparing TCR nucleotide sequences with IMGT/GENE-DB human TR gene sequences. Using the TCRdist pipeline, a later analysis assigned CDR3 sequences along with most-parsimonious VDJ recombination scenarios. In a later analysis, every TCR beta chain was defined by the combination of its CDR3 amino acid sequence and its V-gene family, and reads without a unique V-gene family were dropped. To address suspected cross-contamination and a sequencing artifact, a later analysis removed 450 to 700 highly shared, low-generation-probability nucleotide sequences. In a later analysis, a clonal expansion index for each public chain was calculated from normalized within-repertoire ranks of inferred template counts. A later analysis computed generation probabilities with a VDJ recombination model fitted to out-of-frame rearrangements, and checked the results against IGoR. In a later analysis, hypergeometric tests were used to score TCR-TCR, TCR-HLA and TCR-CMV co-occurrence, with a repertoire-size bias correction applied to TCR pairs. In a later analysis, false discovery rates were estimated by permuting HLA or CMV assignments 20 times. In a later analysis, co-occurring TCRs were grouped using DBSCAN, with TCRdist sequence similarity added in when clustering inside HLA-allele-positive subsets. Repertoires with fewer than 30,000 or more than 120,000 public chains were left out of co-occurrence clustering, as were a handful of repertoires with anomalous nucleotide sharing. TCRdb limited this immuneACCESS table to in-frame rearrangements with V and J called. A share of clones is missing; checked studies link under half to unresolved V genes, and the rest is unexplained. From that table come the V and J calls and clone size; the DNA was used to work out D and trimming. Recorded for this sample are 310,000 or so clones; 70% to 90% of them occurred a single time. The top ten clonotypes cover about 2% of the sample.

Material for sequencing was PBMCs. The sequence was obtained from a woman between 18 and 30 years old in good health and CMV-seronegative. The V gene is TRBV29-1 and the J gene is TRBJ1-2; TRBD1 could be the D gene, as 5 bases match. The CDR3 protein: CSVVRGNYGYTF. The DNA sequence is TGCAGCGTTGTCCGGGGGAACTATGGCTACACCTTC.